Following are 3 T cell receptor beta chains from one sample sequenced in a study of beta chain features in type 1 diabetes. The authors reverse transcribed all of the isolated RNA, so sequencing captured expressed TCRB transcripts. This table comes from immunoSEQ multiplex PCR, and its TCRdb copy is limited to in-frame clones, with some not included. The sample has around 450,000 clones, 9.5% to 12% seen once. The sequencing sample was made of naive CD4+ T cells from blood. These receptors came from a woman aged 18-29 years in good health.

The rearrangement joins TRBV30 to TRBJ2-2; D gene ambiguous. V lost 4 bases, J lost 8 bases, and 14 bases lay in between. From germline, CDR1 is GTSNPN and CDR2 SVGIG (reference sequence). CDR3 length: 13 amino acids. The CDR3 loop reads CAWNYLSPGELFF. CDR3 DNA sequence: TGTGCCTGGAACTACCTCTCTCCGGGGGAGCTGTTTTTT.

J is TRBJ2-3 and V is TRBV6-5, with D uncertain. Germline assignment: CDR1 MNHEY and CDR2 SVGAGI. With 4 bases removed from V and 6 bases from J, the gap between germline ends came to 8 bases. The CDR3 sequence is 12 residues long. The CDR3 is CASSSSFDTQYF. In nucleotides, the CDR3 is TGTGCCAGCAGTTCCAGCTTTGATACGCAGTATTTT.

V is TRBV6-5 and J is TRBJ1-6; D remains ambiguous. The CDR3 runs to 12 residues. The germline V gene encodes CDR1 MNHEY and CDR2 SVGAGI. V shed 10 bases and J shed 14 bases, with 18 bases lying between them. CDR3 nucleotides: TGTGCCACCGGGTTAGGGCCCTTGTCCCTCCACTTT. Its protein product is CATGLGPLSLHF.